This T cell receptor beta chain was documented in a study of cytomegalovirus exposure and HLA in healthy donors (dated by TCRdb to about 2017). Describing the broader study: An earlier analysis of roughly 630 of the donors reported about 290 Gb of sequence data and roughly 100 million unique TCR beta sequences from about 179 million T cells. The study aimed to test whether signatures of past pathogen exposure could be identified by cataloging public T cell receptors. A later genetic analysis used genome-wide SNP genotypes for about three fifths of the roughly 700 donors, treating that subset as a discovery cohort. In the later analysis, no new phenotypic data were used to find candidate immune exposures; instead, reliance was placed on TCR beta sequences and their occurrence across donors. Of the roughly 400 genotyped donors, 75% to 85% were placed in the genetic ancestry cluster associated with self-reported Caucasian donors. Donor age, sex, ethnicity and CMV serostatus were collected together with the repertoire data. An early release covering 550 to 650 HLA-typed donors comprised about 300 gigabases of sequencing data and tens of millions of unique TCR sequences. The study combined high-throughput TCR immunosequencing, statistical association of individual TCRs with disease status, and machine learning to predict cytomegalovirus infection status. A later analysis re-analyzed previously published TCR beta repertoires from 600 to 850 donors and added high-resolution HLA genotyping to study TCR occurrence patterns. Several DR-DQ haplotypes were treated as single units for association and clustering because of strong linkage in the cohort. Every repertoire in the discovery cohort had been generated on one and the same sequencing platform. The number of typed donors differed by locus: about 620-640 for A, B, C, DRB1 and DQB1; about 520 for DQA1; 606 for DPA1; and about 450 for DPB1. A separate validation cohort of roughly 130 different subjects was used in addition to the 666-subject first cohort. HLA typing included class I and class II loci at four-digit resolution. In an earlier analysis of roughly 600 of the donors, high-throughput TCR beta sequencing was used to judge whether each TCR beta V gene segment behaved as functional or pseudogenic. Across 398 genotyped donors of the cohort, an average of roughly 250,000 unique TCR beta nucleotide sequences per donor were sequenced, and around 19% of those sequences were non-productive. The T cell repertoires of under 750 subjects were profiled by immunosequencing and related to cytomegalovirus serostatus.

Comments on this clone: The antigen this receptor binds is unknown. One base away there is no much larger clone; base qualities are not given.

Libraries came from the immunoSEQ multiplex PCR assay. A mixture of 60 forward primers for TCR Vbeta segments and 13 reverse primers for TCR Jbeta segments was used in the multiplex PCR. The CDR3 region of rearranged TCR beta genes was amplified from genomic DNA with a multiplex PCR assay. The amplified TCR beta libraries were sequenced on the Illumina HiSeq System as 87-base-pair reads. Under the source paper's analysis protocol: A later analysis tallied tens of millions of unique TCR beta chains across the 666 repertoires, and approximately 9.9 million of those chains were shared by two or more donors. Raw reads were error-corrected and collapsed into unique sequences with a nearest-neighbor algorithm that merged closely related sequences to remove PCR and sequencing errors. To assign V, D and J gene segments, CDR3 sequences were aligned to IMGT reference sequences. Each retained sequence needed at least a six-nucleotide match to both a V gene segment and a J gene segment. A rearrangement counted as productive if the CDR3 had no stop codons and remained in frame with V and J, and every other rearrangement counted as non-productive. CDR3 was defined according to IMGT convention as the region running from the second conserved V-encoded cysteine to the conserved J-encoded phenylalanine. In an earlier analysis of 550 to 650 of the donors, sequences lacking an unambiguous match to a single V gene segment were excluded. In an earlier analysis of 587 of the donors, V segments were called functional above 56.7% productive rearrangements and were called segregating when the between-donor standard deviation exceeded 5%. A statistical classification framework was built to diagnose cytomegalovirus status from the catalog of TCR beta chain sequences. In a later analysis, V and J genes were assigned by comparing TCR nucleotide sequences against IMGT/GENE-DB human TR gene sequences. The TCRdist pipeline was used in a later analysis to assign CDR3 sequences and most-parsimonious VDJ recombination scenarios. In a later analysis, each TCR beta chain was defined by its CDR3 amino acid sequence together with its V-gene family, and reads without a unique V-gene family were excluded. To address suspected cross-contamination and a sequencing artifact, a later analysis removed some 620 highly shared, low-generation-probability nucleotide sequences. In a later analysis, a clonal expansion index for each public chain was calculated from normalized within-repertoire ranks of inferred template counts. A later analysis computed generation probabilities with a VDJ recombination model fitted to out-of-frame rearrangements, and checked the results against IGoR. Hypergeometric tests were used in a later analysis to score TCR-TCR, TCR-HLA and TCR-CMV co-occurrence, with a repertoire-size bias correction applied to the TCR pairs. A later analysis estimated false discovery rates by permuting HLA or CMV assignments 20 times. In a later analysis, co-occurring TCRs were grouped with DBSCAN, and TCRdist sequence similarity was added when clustering was performed within HLA-allele-positive subsets. Repertoires with fewer than 30,000 or more than 120,000 public chains, plus five repertoires with anomalous nucleotide sharing, were excluded from co-occurrence clustering. The clones in this table, taken by TCRdb from immuneACCESS, are in-frame only. Not every clone is retained; where verified, under half of the shortfall comes from an unresolved V gene, and the cause of the rest is unknown. The V and J calls and clone size are taken from that table; D and trimming were inferred from the DNA. The sample contains 100,000 to 150,000 clones, around 10% of them found a single time. The top ten clones comprise roughly 7% of the sample.

There are 14 amino acids in the CDR3, from cysteine to phenylalanine inclusive. The sequence is cut down to CDR3 DNA, 42 bases in frame from base 1. Taken from the germline V gene (reference sequence), the CDR1 and CDR2 loops are LNHNV and YYDKDF. Between the V and J ends, shortened by 0 bases and 1 base respectively, the junction contains 6 bases. The cohort consisted of some 670 healthy bone marrow donors. Cohort members were all nominally healthy when sampled, although unrecorded immune exposures were likely present. The donor tested CMV seropositive, placing the donor among the 250 to 350 seropositive members of the cohort. Every donor gave a peripheral blood sample, and the peripheral blood mononuclear cells from that sample were used for TCR beta sequencing. Genomic DNA was extracted from the blood cell samples with the Qiagen DNeasy Blood Extraction Kit. Findings and caveats that apply to the study as a whole: A later analysis reported that several top co-occurrence clusters appeared linked to parvovirus B19, influenza, CMV and Epstein-Barr virus. In a later analysis, HLA-associated TCR beta chains were found to be more clonally expanded and to have lower generation probabilities than equally common non-associated chains. The classifier was reported to diagnose cytomegalovirus status with high specificity and sensitivity in both the original cohort and the validation cohort. In a later analysis, the rate of TCR association differed among HLA loci, with DRB1 alleles having the most associated TCRs and HLA-C alleles having the fewest. Three of the identified cytomegalovirus-associated TCR beta chains were confirmed in vitro to be specific for cytomegalovirus antigens. A later analysis found that most CMV-associated TCR beta chains appeared HLA-restricted, with HLA associations seemingly driven largely by CMV exposure. The 87-base-pair reads could not distinguish some IMGT-functional V segments, including TRBV6-2 and TRBV6-3, so those segments were excluded. Roughly uniform sequencing depth across donors was assumed in presence/absence analyses, although this assumption may not hold. The authors suggested that the approach could potentially be generalized to other disease states and immunological phenotypes. An earlier analysis of approximately 530 of the donors showed that most TCR beta V segments appeared in productive rearrangements either about 87% or about 30% of the time, which broadly matched IMGT annotations. The study listed 164 TCR beta chains as associated with cytomegalovirus. Linkage disequilibrium might explain the correlated functional status among segregating V segments, but an unknown experimental factor could not be excluded. When HLA alleles, especially DR and DQ, strongly co-occurred, TCR associations were difficult to assign to individual alleles. Because HLA typing was missing for some donors at each locus, association tests included only the typed subset. Because counts were too low, some 17 rarely observed V segments, including chromosome 9 orphons, were excluded from the earlier analysis of several hundred of the donors. In a later genetic analysis, a missense DCLRE1C variant was associated with V-gene and J-gene trimming of TCR beta chains, and the association was replicated in an independent cohort. Specific HLA alleles were associated with 15,000 to 20,000 TCR beta sequences at a false discovery rate of 0.05 in a later analysis. A cluster of highly shared sequence variants was judged likely to be a technical artifact of the sequencing pipeline. The only immune exposure information available for the cohort was CMV serostatus. This cohort had only TCR beta chains sequenced, and the lack of alpha or paired-chain data limited which features could be detected. A further reported finding was that TCR beta sequences accurately predicted the HLA-A and HLA-B alleles for most subjects in the first cohort. Compared with the roughly 700-donor mean, donors in an Asian-associated ancestry cluster had fewer N-insertions in productive TCRs, according to a later genetic analysis. While some public TCRs were present in many individuals, most TCR sequences turned up only very rarely across donors.

Sequencing input: PBMCs. The chain is encoded by TRBV15 joined to TRBJ1-1; TRBD1 is perhaps the D gene, given 5 matching bases. The sequence derives from a woman in her forties in good health and CMV-seropositive. The CDR3 amino acid sequence is: CATSRETENTEAFF. The sequence in DNA is TGTGCCACCAGCAGAGAGACAGAGAACACTGAAGCTTTCTTT. The CDR3, completed at both ends by the reference TRBV15 and TRBJ1-1 genes, gives the full variable domain DAMVIQNPRYQVTQFGKPVTLSCSQTLNHNVMYWYQQKSSQAPKLLFHYYDKDFNNEADTPDNFQSRRPNTSFCFLDIRSPGLGDTAMYLCATSRETENTEAFFGQGTRLTVV.